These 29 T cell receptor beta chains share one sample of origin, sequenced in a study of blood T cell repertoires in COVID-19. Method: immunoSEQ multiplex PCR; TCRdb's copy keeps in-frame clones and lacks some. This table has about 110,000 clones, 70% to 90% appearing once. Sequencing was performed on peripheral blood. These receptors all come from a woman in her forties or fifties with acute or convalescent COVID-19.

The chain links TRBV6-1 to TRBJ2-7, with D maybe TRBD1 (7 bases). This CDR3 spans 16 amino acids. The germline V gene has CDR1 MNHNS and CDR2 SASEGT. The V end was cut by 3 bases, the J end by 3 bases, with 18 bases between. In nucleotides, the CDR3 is TGTGCCAGCAGTGATAGTGGGGGGACAGAGGTCTACGAGCAGTACTTC. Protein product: CASSDSGGTEVYEQYF.

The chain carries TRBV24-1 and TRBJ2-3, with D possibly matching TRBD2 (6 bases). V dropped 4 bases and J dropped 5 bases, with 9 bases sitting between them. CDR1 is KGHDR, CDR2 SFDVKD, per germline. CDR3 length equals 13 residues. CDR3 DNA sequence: TGTGCCACCAGTGAGGGGGGAGTAGATACGCAGTATTTT. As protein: CATSEGGVDTQYF.

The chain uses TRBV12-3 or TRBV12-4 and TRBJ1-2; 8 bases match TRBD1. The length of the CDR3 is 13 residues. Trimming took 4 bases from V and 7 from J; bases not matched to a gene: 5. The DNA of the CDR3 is TGTGCCAGCAGTTGGGGGGACAGGAGTGGCTACACCTTC. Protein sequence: CASSWGDRSGYTF.

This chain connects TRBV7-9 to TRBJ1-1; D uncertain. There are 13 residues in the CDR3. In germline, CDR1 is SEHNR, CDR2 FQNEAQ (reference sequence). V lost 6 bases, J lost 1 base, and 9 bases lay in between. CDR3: CASSYGRNTEAFF. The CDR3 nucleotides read TGTGCCAGCAGTTATGGGCGGAACACTGAAGCTTTCTTT.

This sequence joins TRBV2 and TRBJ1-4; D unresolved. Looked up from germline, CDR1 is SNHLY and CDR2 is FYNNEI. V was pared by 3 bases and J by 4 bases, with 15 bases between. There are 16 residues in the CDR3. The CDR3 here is CASSDVWAANNEKLFF. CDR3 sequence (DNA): TGTGCCAGCAGTGACGTCTGGGCAGCTAATAATGAAAAACTGTTTTTT.

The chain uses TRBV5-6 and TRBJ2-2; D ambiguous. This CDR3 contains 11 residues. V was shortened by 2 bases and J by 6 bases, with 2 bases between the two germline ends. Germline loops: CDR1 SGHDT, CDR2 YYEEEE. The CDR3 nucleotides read TGTGCCAGCAGCTTCGCCGGGGAGCTGTTTTTT. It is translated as CASSFAGELFF.

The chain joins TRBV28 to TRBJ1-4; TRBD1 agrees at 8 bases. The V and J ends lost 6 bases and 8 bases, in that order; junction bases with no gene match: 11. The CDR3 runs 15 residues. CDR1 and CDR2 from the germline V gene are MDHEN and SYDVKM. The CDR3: CASRTQGAFGEKLFF. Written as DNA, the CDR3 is TGTGCCAGCAGAACCCAGGGGGCCTTCGGGGAAAAACTGTTTTTT.

The CDR3 loop reads CATSWGQGREETQYF. As DNA, the CDR3 is TGTGCCACCAGTTGGGGGCAGGGGCGGGAGGAGACCCAGTACTTC. This chain links TRBV15 with TRBJ2-5, with D possibly TRBD2 on 7 matching bases. Germline CDR1 reads LNHNV; CDR2 reads YYDKDF (reference sequence). The V end was cut by 6 bases, the J end by 5 bases, with 19 bases between. The CDR3 sequence is 15 residues long.

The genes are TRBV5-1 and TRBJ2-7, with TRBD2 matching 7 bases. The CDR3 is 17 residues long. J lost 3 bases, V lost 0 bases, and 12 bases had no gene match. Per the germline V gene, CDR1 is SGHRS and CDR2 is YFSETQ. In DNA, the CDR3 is TGCGCCAGCAGCTTGGGGTATTTTCCTAGCGGTTACTACGAGCAGTACTTC. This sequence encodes CASSLGYFPSGYYEQYF.

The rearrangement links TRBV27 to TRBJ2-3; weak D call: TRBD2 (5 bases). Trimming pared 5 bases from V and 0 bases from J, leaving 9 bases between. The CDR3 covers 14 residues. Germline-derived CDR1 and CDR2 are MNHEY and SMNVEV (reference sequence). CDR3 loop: CASSGRGSTDTQYF. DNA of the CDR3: TGTGCCAGCAGTGGAAGAGGGAGCACAGATACGCAGTATTTT.

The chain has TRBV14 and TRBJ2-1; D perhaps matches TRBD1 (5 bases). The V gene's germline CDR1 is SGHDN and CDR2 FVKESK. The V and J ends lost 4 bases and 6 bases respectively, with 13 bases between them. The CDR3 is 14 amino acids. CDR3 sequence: CASSRKGAPNEQFF. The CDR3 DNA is TGTGCCAGCAGCCGTAAAGGGGCCCCCAATGAGCAGTTCTTC.

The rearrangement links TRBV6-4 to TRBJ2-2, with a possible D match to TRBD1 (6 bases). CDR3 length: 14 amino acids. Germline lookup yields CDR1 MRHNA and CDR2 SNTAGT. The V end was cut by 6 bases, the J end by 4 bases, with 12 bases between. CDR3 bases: TGTGCCAGCAGAAAGGACAGATCCACCGGGGAGCTGTTTTTT. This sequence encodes CASRKDRSTGELFF.

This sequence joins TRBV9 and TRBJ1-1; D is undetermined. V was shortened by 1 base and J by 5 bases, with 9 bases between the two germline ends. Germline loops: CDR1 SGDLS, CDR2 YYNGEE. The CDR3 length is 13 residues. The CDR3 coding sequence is TGTGCCAGCAGCGTATCAGCGGGAACTGAAGCTTTCTTT. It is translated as CASSVSAGTEAFF.

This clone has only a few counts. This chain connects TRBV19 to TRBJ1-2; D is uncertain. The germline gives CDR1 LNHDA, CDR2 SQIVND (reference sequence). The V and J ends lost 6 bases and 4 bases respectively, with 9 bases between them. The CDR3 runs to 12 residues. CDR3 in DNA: TGTGCCAGTAGGGGCACTTTCTATGGCTACACCTTC. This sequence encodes CASRGTFYGYTF.

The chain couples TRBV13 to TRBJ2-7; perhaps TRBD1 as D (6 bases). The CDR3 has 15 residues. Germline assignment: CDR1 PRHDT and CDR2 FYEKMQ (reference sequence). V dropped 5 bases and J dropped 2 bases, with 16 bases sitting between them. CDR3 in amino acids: CASSRSGTSTYEQYF. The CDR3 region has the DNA TGTGCCAGCAGCCGCTCCGGGACATCCACCTACGAGCAGTACTTC.

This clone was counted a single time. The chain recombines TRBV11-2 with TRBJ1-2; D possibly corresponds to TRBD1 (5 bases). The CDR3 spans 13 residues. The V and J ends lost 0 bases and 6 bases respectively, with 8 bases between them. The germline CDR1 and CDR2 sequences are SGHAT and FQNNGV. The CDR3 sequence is CASSLDGGDGYTF. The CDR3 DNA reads TGTGCCAGCAGCTTAGACGGAGGGGATGGCTACACCTTC.

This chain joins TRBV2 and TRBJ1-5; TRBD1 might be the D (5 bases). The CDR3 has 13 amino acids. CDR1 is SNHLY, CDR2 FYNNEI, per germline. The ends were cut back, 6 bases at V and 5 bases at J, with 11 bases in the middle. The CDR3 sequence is CASRDPGDQPQHF. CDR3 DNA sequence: TGTGCCAGCAGGGACCCGGGGGATCAGCCCCAGCATTTT.

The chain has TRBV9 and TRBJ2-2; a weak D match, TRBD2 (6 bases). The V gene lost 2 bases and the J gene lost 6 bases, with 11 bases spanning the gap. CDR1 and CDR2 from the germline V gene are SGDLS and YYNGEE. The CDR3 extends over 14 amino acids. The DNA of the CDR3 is TGTGCCAGCAGCGTGATGGGGGAGGCCGGGGAGCTGTTTTTT. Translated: CASSVMGEAGELFF.

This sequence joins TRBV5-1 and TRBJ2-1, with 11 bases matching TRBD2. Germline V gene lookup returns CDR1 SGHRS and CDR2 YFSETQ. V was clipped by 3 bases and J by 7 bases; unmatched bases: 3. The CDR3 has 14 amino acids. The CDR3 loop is CASSSLAGGNEQFF. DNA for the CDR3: TGCGCCAGCAGCTCCTTAGCGGGAGGGAATGAGCAGTTCTTC. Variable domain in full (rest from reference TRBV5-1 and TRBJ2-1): KAGVTQTPRYLIKTRGQQVTLSCSPISGHRSVSWYQQTPGQGLQFLFEYFSETQRNKGNFPGRFSGRQFSNSRSEMNVSTLELGDSALYLCASSSLAGGNEQFFGPGTRLTVL.

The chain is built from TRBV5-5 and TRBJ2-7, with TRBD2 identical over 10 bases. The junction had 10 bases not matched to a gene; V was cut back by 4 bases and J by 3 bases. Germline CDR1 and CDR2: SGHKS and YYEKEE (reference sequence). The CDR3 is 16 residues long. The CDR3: CASSTALTSGRYEQYF. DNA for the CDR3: TGTGCCAGCAGCACGGCCTTGACTAGCGGGCGCTACGAGCAGTACTTC.

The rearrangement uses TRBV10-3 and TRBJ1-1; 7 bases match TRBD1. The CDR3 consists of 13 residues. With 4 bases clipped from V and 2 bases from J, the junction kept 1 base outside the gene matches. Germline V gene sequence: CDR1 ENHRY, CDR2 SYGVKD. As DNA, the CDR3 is TGTGCCATCAGTGGGGACAGTAACACTGAAGCTTTCTTT. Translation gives CAISGDSNTEAFF.

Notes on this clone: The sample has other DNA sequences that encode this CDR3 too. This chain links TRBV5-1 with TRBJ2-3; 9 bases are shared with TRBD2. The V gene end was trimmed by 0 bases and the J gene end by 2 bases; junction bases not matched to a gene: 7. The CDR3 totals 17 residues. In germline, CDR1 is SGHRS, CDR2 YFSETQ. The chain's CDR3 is CASSLGGAGGPTDTQYF. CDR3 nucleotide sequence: TGCGCCAGCAGCTTGGGGGGTGCGGGAGGGCCCACAGATACGCAGTATTTT.

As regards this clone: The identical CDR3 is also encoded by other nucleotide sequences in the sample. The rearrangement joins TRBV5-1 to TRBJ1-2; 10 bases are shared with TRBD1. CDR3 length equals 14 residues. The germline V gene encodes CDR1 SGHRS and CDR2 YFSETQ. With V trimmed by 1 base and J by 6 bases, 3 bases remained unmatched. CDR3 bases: TGCGCCAGCAGCTTGCCGGGACAGGGGAATGGCTACACCTTC. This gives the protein CASSLPGQGNGYTF.

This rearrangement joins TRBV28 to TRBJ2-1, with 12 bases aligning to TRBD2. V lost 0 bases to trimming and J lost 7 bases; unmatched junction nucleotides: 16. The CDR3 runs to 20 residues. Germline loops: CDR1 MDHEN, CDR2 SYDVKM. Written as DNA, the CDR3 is TGTGCCAGCAGTTTATGGCGGGGAACAGTAATGACTAGCGGGAGAAATGAGCAGTTCTTC. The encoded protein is CASSLWRGTVMTSGRNEQFF.

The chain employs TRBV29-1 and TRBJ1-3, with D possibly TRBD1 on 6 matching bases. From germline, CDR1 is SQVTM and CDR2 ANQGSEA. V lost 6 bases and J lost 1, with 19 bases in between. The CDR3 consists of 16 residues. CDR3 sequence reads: CSVPSGGDISGNTIYF. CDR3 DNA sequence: TGCAGCGTCCCCTCGGGAGGGGACATATCTGGAAACACCATATATTTT.

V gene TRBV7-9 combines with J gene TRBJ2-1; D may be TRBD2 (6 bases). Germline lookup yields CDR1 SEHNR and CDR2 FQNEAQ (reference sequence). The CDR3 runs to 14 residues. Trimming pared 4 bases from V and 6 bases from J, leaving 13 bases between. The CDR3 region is CASSSTGGGNEQFF. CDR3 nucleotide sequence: TGTGCCAGCAGCTCGACCGGGGGAGGCAATGAGCAGTTCTTC.

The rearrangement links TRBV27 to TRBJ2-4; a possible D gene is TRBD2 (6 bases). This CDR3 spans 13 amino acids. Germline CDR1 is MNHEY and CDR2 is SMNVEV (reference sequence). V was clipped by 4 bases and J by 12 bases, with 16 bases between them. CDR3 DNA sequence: TGTGCCAGCAGTTCCCTACTAGCAGGTAGTCAGTACTTC. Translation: CASSSLLAGSQYF.

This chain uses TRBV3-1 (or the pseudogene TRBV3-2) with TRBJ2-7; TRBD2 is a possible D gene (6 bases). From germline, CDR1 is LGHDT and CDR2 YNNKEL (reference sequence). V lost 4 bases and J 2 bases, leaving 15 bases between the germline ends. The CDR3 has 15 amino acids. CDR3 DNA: TGTGCCAGCAGCCCCTCCCAGCGGGCTCCCTACGAGCAGTACTTC. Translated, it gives CASSPSQRAPYEQYF.

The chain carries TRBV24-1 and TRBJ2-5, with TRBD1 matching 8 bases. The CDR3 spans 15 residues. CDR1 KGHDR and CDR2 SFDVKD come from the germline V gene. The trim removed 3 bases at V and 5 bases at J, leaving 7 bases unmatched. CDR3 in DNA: TGTGCCACCAGTGATCCCGGACAGGGCCGGGAGACCCAGTACTTC. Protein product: CATSDPGQGRETQYF.